The sequence of this T cell receptor beta chain was determined in a study of blood T cells in healthy people across ages. Findings of the study overall: Diversity estimated from one million T cells was considered an underestimate. Diversity was higher, and naive CD4+ cells more numerous, in long-lived donors than in aged donors.

Regarding this clonotype: Its antigen is unidentified.

V was pared by 5 bases and J by 0 bases, with 11 bases between. This CDR3 has 15 amino acids. Germline V gene lookup returns CDR1 MDHEN and CDR2 SYDVKM. Donors were systemically healthy Caucasian individuals from Russia aged roughly 6 to 95 years. Using a J-beta primer mix together with a sample-barcoded 5' primer, a second PCR was run for 7 to 11 cycles. At least 2.5 million CDR3-containing paired-end reads were obtained per sample. TCRdb recomputed calls from the 5' RACE reads with MiXCR, one row per CDR3 protein. Among 630,000 or so distinct CDR3 sequences listed, under 30% were seen once. V and J are TRBV28 and TRBJ1-5; D is perhaps TRBD1 (5 bases). This TCR was recovered from a woman older than 75 in good health. The source material was blood. DNA for the CDR3: TGTGCCAGCAGTCGAGGGACCTATAGCAATCAGCCCCAGCATTTT. As protein: CASSRGTYSNQPQHF. The entire variable domain, with the rest obtained from reference TRBV28 and TRBJ1-5, is as follows: DVKVTQSSRYLVKRTGEKVFLECVQDMDHENMFWYRQDPGLGLRLIYFSYDVKMKEKGDIPEGYSVSREKKERFSLILESASTNQTSMYLCASSRGTYSNQPQHFGDGTRLSIL.